A selection of T cell receptor beta chains follows, all from one sample in a study of CD8+ T cells in alopecia areata. TCRdb keeps only in-frame clones here, not all; method: immunoSEQ multiplex PCR. The sample lists 95,000 to 100,000 clones, around 60% occurring once. Sequencing was performed on CD8+ T cells sorted from blood, taken at week 4, from a patient treated with tofacitinib. The receptors stem from a human donor with alopecia areata. The CDR3 runs from the conserved cysteine through the conserved F or W. The order of the fields is V gene, D gene, clone size, J gene, CDR3 DNA, CDR3 protein. A D gene is named only where the DNA matches it firmly. Size values are once, few and many counts, or a class for expanded clones, and some rows have none.

>TRBV28|TRBD1|NA|TRBJ1-2
TGTGCCGGGACAGGGGACGGATATGGCTACACCTTC
CAGTGDGYGYTF
>TRBV4-3|TRBD1|NA|TRBJ1-5
TGCGCCAGCAGCCAGTGGACAGGGAAAGATCAGCCCCAGCATTTT
CASSQWTGKDQPQHF
>TRBV6-5|NA|NA|TRBJ1-5
TGTGCCAGCGGACTTACAAGGGGCAATCAGCCCCAGCATTTT
CASGLTRGNQPQHF
>TRBV30|NA|once|TRBJ2-7
TGTGCCTGGAGTGTAGCGCAGGGGATATACGAGCAGTACTTC
CAWSVAQGIYEQYF
>TRBV2|NA|NA|TRBJ2-3
TGTGCCAGCAGGGGGTCTCCTCCGAACACAGATACGCAGTATTTT
CASRGSPPNTDTQYF
>TRBV29-1|TRBD1|NA|TRBJ2-7
TGCAGCGTTGAGACAGGGGGCGAGCAGTACTTC
CSVETGGEQYF
>TRBV4-1|TRBD2|NA|TRBJ2-7
TGCGCCAGCAGCCAAGATTTGTCGACTAGCGGGAGCGAGCAGTACTTC
CASSQDLSTSGSEQYF
>TRBV4-2|TRBD2|NA|TRBJ2-5
TGTGCCAGCAGCCCCGGGGTAGCGGGGCAGCAAGAGACCCAGTACTTC
CASSPGVAGQQETQYF
>TRBV29-1|TRBD2|NA|TRBJ2-7
TGCAGCGTGGTAGGGCTAGCGGGGAGCTACGAGCAGTACTTC
CSVVGLAGSYEQYF
>TRBV11-3|NA|medium-sized|TRBJ2-7
TGTGCCAGCAGCTTAGATCCCACGTTCTCCTACGAGCAGTACTTC
CASSLDPTFSYEQYF
>TRBV7-8|NA|NA|TRBJ2-7
TGTGCCAGCACCTCAAGCCTGCGCTCCTACGAGCAGTACTTC
CASTSSLRSYEQYF
>TRBV4-1|NA|NA|TRBJ2-1
TGCGCCAGCAGCCCAGACATCTTCTACAATGAGCAGTTCTTC
CASSPDIFYNEQFF
>TRBV4-1|NA|NA|TRBJ1-2
TGCGCCAGCAGCCAACCCTGGCCGGTGGGCTATGGCTACACCTTC
CASSQPWPVGYGYTF
>TRBV7-9|TRBD1|few|TRBJ1-2
TGTGCCAGCAGCTCAGGACAGGGACTCGACTATGGCTACACCTTC
CASSSGQGLDYGYTF
>TRBV7-2|NA|NA|TRBJ1-2
TGTGCCAGCAGCTTCTTACAGGGAAGGGACTATGGCTACACCTTC
CASSFLQGRDYGYTF
>TRBV10-2|NA|NA|TRBJ1-2
TGCGCCAGCAGAAACCCGTGGGAGGCTAACTATGGCTACACCTTC
CASRNPWEANYGYTF